Only one count was recorded for the clone carrying this T cell receptor beta chain. This record comes from a study of blood T cell repertoires in COVID-19. About the study: Samples came from the United States, Italy and Spain, spanning acute and convalescent COVID-19.

Trimming took off 7 bases at V and 2 bases at J, with 9 bases between the two ends. Germline V gene sequence: CDR1 SQVTM, CDR2 ANQGSEA. The CDR3 consists of 12 residues. Per the original data handling: Estimated nucleated cell counts came from reference gene primer amplification. Assay used: immunoSEQ multiplex PCR; TCRdb lists only in-frame clones, some missing. The V and J calls and clone size are taken from that table; D and trimming were inferred from the DNA. Of 150,000 to 180,000 clones in the sample, 91% are singletons; the top ten hold 0.45% to 0.65%. The chain has TRBV29-1 and TRBJ2-1; a possible D gene is TRBD1 (6 bases). The sample consisted of peripheral blood. The sequence came from a man in his forties or fifties with acute or convalescent COVID-19. CDR3 nucleotides: TGCAGCGCCAGGGGACCCTACAATGAGCAGTTCTTC. It translates to CSARGPYNEQFF.